The 31 T cell receptor beta chains given below trace back to one sample, sequenced in a study of blood T cell repertoires in COVID-19 (dated by TCRdb to 2018 to 2020). The library was built by means of the immunoSEQ multiplex PCR assay. What TCRdb holds here is the immuneACCESS table cut down to in-frame rearrangements. Part of the clones is not present; checked against another copy, under half of the missing clones reflect an unresolved V gene, and the others are unexplained. For this sample there are 100,000 or so clones; just under 95% appear just once. The leading ten clones occupy more than 5.5% of the sample. The material sequenced was peripheral blood. The receptors here all came from a man between 65 and 79 years old with acute or convalescent COVID-19.

This clone was detected once. J is TRBJ1-3 and V is TRBV7-9; tentative D call: TRBD1 (6 bases). Between the trimmed V and J ends, which lost 7 bases and 2 bases, there was a span of 12 bases. Per the germline V gene, CDR1 is SEHNR and CDR2 is FQNEAQ (reference sequence). This CDR3 is 14 amino acids long. The CDR3 loop is CASTPYRAGNTIYF. CDR3 DNA: TGTGCCAGCACCCCTTACAGGGCTGGAAACACCATATATTTT.

The chain recombines TRBV6-5 with TRBJ1-2, with D perhaps matching TRBD1 (5 bases). V was shortened by 1 base and J by 4 bases, with 16 bases between the two germline ends. The CDR3 loop spans 16 amino acids. The germline gives CDR1 MNHEY, CDR2 SVGAGI. The CDR3 region has the DNA TGTGCCAGCAGTTACTTTGGGACTTCTTCCCCCTATGGCTACACCTTC. It specifies CASSYFGTSSPYGYTF.

The chain has TRBV7-9 and TRBJ2-1, with D possibly being TRBD2 (6 bases). The germline CDR1 and CDR2 sequences are SEHNR and FQNEAQ (reference sequence). The CDR3 length is 12 residues. With 6 bases removed from V and 9 bases from J, the gap between germline ends came to 12 bases. CDR3 coding DNA: TGTGCCAGCAGTCCTTCCGGGAGTGAGCAGTTCTTC. Its protein product is CASSPSGSEQFF. Complete variable domain (other parts from reference TRBV7-9 and TRBJ2-1): DTGVSQNPRHKITKRGQNVTFRCDPISEHNRLYWYRQTLGQGPEFLTYFQNEAQLEKSRLLSDRFSAERPKGSFSTLEIQRTEQGDSAMYLCASSPSGSEQFFGPGTRLTVL.

The gene calls are TRBV12-5 and TRBJ2-7; D remains unclear. Germline-derived CDR1 and CDR2 are LGHNT and FRNRAP. Trimming removed 5 bases from V and 4 bases from J, with 9 bases in between. The CDR3 contains 12 residues. CDR3 DNA: TGTGCTAGTGGTGCCGTCAGGTACGAGCAGTACTTC. Its protein product is CASGAVRYEQYF.

V and J are TRBV5-4 and TRBJ2-3; unclear D gene. The germline V gene has CDR1 SGHNT and CDR2 YYREEE (reference sequence). There are 15 residues in the CDR3. The V gene lost 0 bases and the J gene lost 1 base, with 9 bases spanning the gap. In DNA, the CDR3 is TGTGCCAGCAGCTTGGCCCTAGGCGGCACAGATACGCAGTATTTT. Protein product: CASSLALGGTDTQYF. Combining the CDR3 with reference TRBV5-4 and TRBJ2-3 gives the whole variable domain ETGVTQSPTHLIKTRGQQVTLRCSSQSGHNTVSWYQQALGQGPQFIFQYYREEENGRGNFPPRFSGLQFPNYSSELNVNALELDDSALYLCASSLALGGTDTQYFGPGTRLTVL.

The gene calls are TRBV14 and TRBJ1-1, with D perhaps matching TRBD1 (6 bases). CDR1 SGHDN and CDR2 FVKESK come from the germline V gene. CDR3 size: 16 residues. The germline V and J ends were trimmed by 4 bases and 1 base, with 16 bases remaining between them. The chain's CDR3 is CASSRRPTGPNTEAFF. The CDR3 DNA is TGTGCCAGCAGCCGCCGACCTACAGGGCCGAACACTGAAGCTTTCTTT.

This sequence joins TRBV18 and TRBJ2-7, with TRBD2 identical over 7 bases. The germline gives CDR1 KGHSH, CDR2 LQKENI. V lost 2 bases to trimming and J lost 2 bases; unmatched junction nucleotides: 6. CDR3 length: 15 residues. Here the CDR3 DNA reads TGTGCCAGCTCACCAGGGGCGGGGGAAGCCTACGAGCAGTACTTC. It encodes CASSPGAGEAYEQYF.

The sample holds a few counts of this clone. The gene calls are TRBV4-3 and TRBJ2-1; TRBD2 agrees at 8 bases. The CDR3 totals 15 residues. Germline V lookup: CDR1 LGHNA, CDR2 YSLEER. Germline trimming cut 0 bases from V and 5 bases from J; bases unmatched to any gene: 3. Written as DNA, the CDR3 is TGCGCCAGCAGCCAAGACACTAGCGGCAACAATGAGCAGTTCTTC. Translated, it gives CASSQDTSGNNEQFF.

The rearrangement uses TRBV10-2 and TRBJ2-5; no clear D. Per the germline V gene, CDR1 is WSHSY and CDR2 is SAAADI. Trimming cost V 7 bases and J 4 bases, with 13 bases left between them. The CDR3 sequence is 13 residues long. As DNA, the CDR3 is TGCGCCAGCACCCTATACGGTCGAGAGACCCAGTACTTC. It encodes CASTLYGRETQYF.

The rearrangement links TRBV24-1 to TRBJ1-5; maybe TRBD1 (6 bases). The germline V gene encodes CDR1 KGHDR and CDR2 SFDVKD. CDR3 length: 13 amino acids. Trimming stripped 6 bases from V and 7 bases from J, with 12 bases between. CDR3 region: CATSQGIRQPQHF. Written as DNA, the CDR3 is TGTGCCACCAGTCAGGGGATAAGGCAGCCCCAGCATTTT.

The gene calls are TRBV7-2 and TRBJ1-1; 9 bases are a match to TRBD1. The CDR3 is 14 amino acids. The J segment lost 4 bases and the V segment lost 5 bases, leaving 5 bases of the junction unmatched. Germline V gene data show CDR1 as SGHTA and CDR2 as FQGNSA. As DNA, the CDR3 is TGTGCCAGCAGCCTCGGACAGGGGTCCACTGAAGCTTTCTTT. It yields the protein CASSLGQGSTEAFF.

The rearrangement joins TRBV5-4 to TRBJ2-3, with D unresolved. Trimming left V 2 bases short and J 3 bases short, with 4 bases between. The CDR3 is 12 amino acids. Germline values: CDR1 SGHNT, CDR2 YYREEE (reference sequence). The CDR3 coding sequence is TGTGCCAGCAGCTTCAGGACAGATACGCAGTATTTT. This gives the protein CASSFRTDTQYF. The variable domain in full, completed from reference TRBV5-4 and TRBJ2-3, reads ETGVTQSPTHLIKTRGQQVTLRCSSQSGHNTVSWYQQALGQGPQFIFQYYREEENGRGNFPPRFSGLQFPNYSSELNVNALELDDSALYLCASSFRTDTQYFGPGTRLTVL.

The gene calls are TRBV11-2 and TRBJ2-5; 8 positions agree with TRBD2. CDR3 length equals 15 residues. With 5 bases clipped from V and 5 bases from J, the junction kept 10 bases outside the gene matches. Germline values: CDR1 SGHAT, CDR2 FQNNGV. The CDR3 sequence is CASSQGTSSAETQYF. CDR3 sequence (DNA): TGTGCCAGCAGCCAAGGGACTAGTTCTGCGGAGACCCAGTACTTC. The entire variable domain, with the rest obtained from reference TRBV11-2 and TRBJ2-5, is as follows: EAGVAQSPRYKIIEKRQSVAFWCNPISGHATLYWYQQILGQGPKLLIQFQNNGVVDDSQLPKDRFSAERLKGVDSTLKIQPAKLEDSAVYLCASSQGTSSAETQYFGPGTRLLVL.

The chain joins TRBV12-3 or TRBV12-4 to TRBJ1-1; tentatively, D is TRBD1 (5 bases). V lost 1 base and J 5 bases, leaving 8 bases between the germline ends. The CDR3 extends over 13 amino acids. The CDR3 reads CASSLGGVTEAFF. Here the CDR3 DNA reads TGTGCCAGCAGTTTAGGGGGGGTGACTGAAGCTTTCTTT.

The rearrangement uses TRBV11-2 and TRBJ1-1; the D gene is possibly TRBD1 (6 bases). Germline V gene lookup returns CDR1 SGHAT and CDR2 FQNNGV. The CDR3 length is 14 residues. V lost 3 bases and J lost 7, with 15 bases in between. The CDR3 DNA reads as TGTGCCAGCAGCTTTACCCGGGACACCATTGAAGCTTTCTTT. Translated, it gives CASSFTRDTIEAFF.

CDR3 loop: CASVEGRGDEKLFF. The CDR3 nucleotides are TGTGCCAGCGTTGAAGGCAGGGGGGATGAAAAACTGTTTTTT. This chain uses TRBV28 with TRBJ1-4; 7 positions agree with TRBD1. This CDR3 contains 14 residues. Germline V gene lookup returns CDR1 MDHEN and CDR2 SYDVKM. The junction had 9 bases not matched to a gene; V was cut back by 8 bases and J by 6 bases.

This chain uses TRBV27 with TRBJ2-5; 14 bases line up with TRBD2. The CDR3 loop spans 16 amino acids. V dropped 5 bases and J dropped 6; count of bases not matched to a gene: 8. Germline CDR1 and CDR2: MNHEY and SMNVEV (reference sequence). This chain's CDR3 is CASSPRTSGGLQTQYF. The CDR3 DNA follows: TGTGCCAGCAGTCCCCGGACTAGCGGGGGGTTGCAGACCCAGTACTTC.

The CDR3 sequence: CASSLSGTPNNEQFF. CDR3 bases: TGTGCCAGCAGCTTATCCGGGACTCCGAACAATGAGCAGTTCTTC. V is TRBV7-9 and J is TRBJ2-1, with a possible D match to TRBD2 (6 bases). V was pared by 2 bases and J by 5 bases, with 13 bases between. This CDR3 comprises 15 residues. Germline assignment: CDR1 SEHNR and CDR2 FQNEAQ (reference sequence).

V is TRBV7-9 and J is TRBJ2-5; TRBD2 matches at 8 bases. V was clipped by 5 bases and J by 5 bases; unmatched bases: 13. Germline CDR1 is SEHNR and CDR2 is FQNEAQ (reference sequence). The CDR3 loop spans 16 amino acids. This CDR3 reads CASSGIGRGGLETQYF. The CDR3 DNA is TGTGCCAGCAGCGGAATCGGGAGGGGGGGTTTGGAGACCCAGTACTTC. Full variable domain (remainder filled in from reference TRBV7-9 and TRBJ2-5): DTGVSQNPRHKITKRGQNVTFRCDPISEHNRLYWYRQTLGQGPEFLTYFQNEAQLEKSRLLSDRFSAERPKGSFSTLEIQRTEQGDSAMYLCASSGIGRGGLETQYFGPGTRLLVL.

V gene TRBV2 combines with J gene TRBJ1-1; unclear D gene. With 2 bases removed from V and 7 bases from J, the gap between germline ends came to 8 bases. From germline, CDR1 is SNHLY and CDR2 FYNNEI. The CDR3 is 12 residues long. The CDR3 nucleotides read TGTGCCAGCAGTGAACCGGGAATTGAAGCTTTCTTT. Encoded protein: CASSEPGIEAFF.

The rearrangement joins TRBV28 to TRBJ2-6; 11 bases line up with TRBD2. The CDR3 is made up of 19 amino acids. CDR1 and CDR2 from the germline V gene are MDHEN and SYDVKM. V dropped 4 bases and J dropped 0; count of bases not matched to a gene: 8. The CDR3 protein is CASSSGLAGGFSGANVLTF. For the CDR3, the DNA is TGTGCCAGCAGTTCCGGACTAGCGGGCGGGTTCTCTGGGGCCAACGTCCTGACTTTC.

The chain has TRBV27 and TRBJ2-5; 9 bases agree with TRBD1. The germline V gene encodes CDR1 MNHEY and CDR2 SMNVEV (reference sequence). V was pared by 3 bases and J by 1 base, with 18 bases of the junction left unmatched. There are 20 residues in the CDR3. This CDR3 is CASSFLPGQGRWGSQETQYF. As DNA, the CDR3 is TGTGCCAGCAGTTTCCTCCCTGGACAGGGGAGGTGGGGATCCCAAGAGACCCAGTACTTC.

The CDR3, as DNA: TGCAGCGTTGAAGATCGCGCTTACGAGCAGTACTTC. Translation gives CSVEDRAYEQYF. J is TRBJ2-7 and V is TRBV29-1; no reliable D call. Deletions cut 0 bases from V and 4 bases from J, with 7 bases between. Germline loops: CDR1 SQVTM, CDR2 ANQGSEA. This CDR3 contains 12 residues.

The chain links TRBV10-1 to TRBJ2-2, with TRBD1 identical over 7 bases. Germline V lookup: CDR1 WNHNN, CDR2 SYGVQD (reference sequence). J lost 5 bases, V lost 7 bases, and 7 bases had no gene match. This CDR3 comprises 14 residues. The CDR3 DNA is TGCGCCAGCACAACGGGACAGCAAACCGGGGAGCTGTTTTTT. Translation: CASTTGQQTGELFF.

This chain links TRBV9 with TRBJ2-2, with a weak D call TRBD2 (5 bases). CDR3 length equals 16 residues. Germline-derived CDR1 and CDR2 are SGDLS and YYNGEE. The ends were cut back, 1 base at V and 7 bases at J, with 17 bases in the middle. The CDR3 DNA reads as TGTGCCAGCAGCGTAACCCCGGACTTGAGGAGCGGGGAGCTGTTTTTT. This translates into CASSVTPDLRSGELFF.

This rearrangement joins TRBV7-9 to TRBJ2-7, with 7 positions matching TRBD1. The germline V gene has CDR1 SEHNR and CDR2 FQNEAQ (reference sequence). CDR3 length equals 15 residues. V gave up 3 bases and J gave up 2 bases; unmatched junction bases: 7. The CDR3 coding sequence is TGTGCCAGCAGCTTCGGACAGGCCAGAACCTACGAGCAGTACTTC. Translating it yields CASSFGQARTYEQYF. Complete variable domain (other parts from reference TRBV7-9 and TRBJ2-7): DTGVSQNPRHKITKRGQNVTFRCDPISEHNRLYWYRQTLGQGPEFLTYFQNEAQLEKSRLLSDRFSAERPKGSFSTLEIQRTEQGDSAMYLCASSFGQARTYEQYFGPGTRLTVT.

The chain links TRBV5-1 to TRBJ1-4; 7 nucleotides agree with TRBD1. Trimming took 3 bases from V and 7 from J; bases not matched to a gene: 6. Germline V gene sequence: CDR1 SGHRS, CDR2 YFSETQ. CDR3 length equals 14 residues. The CDR3 DNA is TGCGCCAGCAGCTCCGGGACAGCGGGTGAAAAACTGTTTTTT. Protein: CASSSGTAGEKLFF.

The rearrangement uses TRBV25-1 and TRBJ1-1; no clear D gene. The CDR3 covers 14 residues. Germline CDR1 reads MGHDK; CDR2 reads SYGVNS. Trimming left V 2 bases short and J 2 bases short, with 9 bases between. The CDR3 DNA sequence: TGTGCCAGCAGTGAAAATTGGAGTAACACTGAAGCTTTCTTT. Translating gives CASSENWSNTEAFF.

The genes are TRBV7-3 and TRBJ2-7; the match to TRBD2 covers 9 bases. The V gene end was trimmed by 4 bases and the J gene end by 7 bases; junction bases not matched to a gene: 5. The V gene's germline CDR1 is SGHTA and CDR2 FQGTGA. This CDR3 has 13 residues. DNA for the CDR3: TGTGCCAGCAGCTCTGTAGCGGGAGCTGAGCAGTACTTC. This translates into CASSSVAGAEQYF.

The chain uses TRBV4-1 and TRBJ1-1, with D hard to call. V was clipped by 1 base and J by 1 base, with 7 bases between them. Germline CDR1 reads MGHRA; CDR2 reads YSYEKL. The length of the CDR3 is 14 residues. DNA of the CDR3: TGCGCCAGCAGCCAAGGCCTACCGAACACTGAAGCTTTCTTT. Translated: CASSQGLPNTEAFF.

In nucleotides, the CDR3 is TGTGCCAGCAGCCAAGAATCCTTCCAGACTAGCGGGTTTAGCACAGATACGCAGTATTTT. Translation gives CASSQESFQTSGFSTDTQYF. The J gene is TRBJ2-3, the V gene TRBV4-2, with TRBD2 matching over 10 bases. Trimming at V came to 0 bases and at J to 0 bases, leaving 12 bases not matched to a gene. The CDR3 sequence is 20 residues long. Germline CDR1 is LGHNA and CDR2 is YNFKEQ.